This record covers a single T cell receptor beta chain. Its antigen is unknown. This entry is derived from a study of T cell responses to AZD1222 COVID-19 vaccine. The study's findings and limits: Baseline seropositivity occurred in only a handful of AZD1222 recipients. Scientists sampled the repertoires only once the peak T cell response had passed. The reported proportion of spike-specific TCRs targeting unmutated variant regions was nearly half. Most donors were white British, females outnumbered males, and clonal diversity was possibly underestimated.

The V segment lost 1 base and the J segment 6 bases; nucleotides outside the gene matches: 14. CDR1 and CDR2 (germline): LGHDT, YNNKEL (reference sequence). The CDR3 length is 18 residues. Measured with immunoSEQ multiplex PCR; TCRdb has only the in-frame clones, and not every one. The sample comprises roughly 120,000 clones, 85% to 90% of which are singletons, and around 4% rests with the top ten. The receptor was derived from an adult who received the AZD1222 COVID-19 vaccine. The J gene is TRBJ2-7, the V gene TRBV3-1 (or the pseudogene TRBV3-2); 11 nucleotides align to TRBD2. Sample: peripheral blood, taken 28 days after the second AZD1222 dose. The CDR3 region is CASSQGAARLAGLGEQYF. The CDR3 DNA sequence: TGTGCCAGCAGCCAAGGGGCAGCCAGACTAGCGGGATTGGGCGAGCAGTACTTC.